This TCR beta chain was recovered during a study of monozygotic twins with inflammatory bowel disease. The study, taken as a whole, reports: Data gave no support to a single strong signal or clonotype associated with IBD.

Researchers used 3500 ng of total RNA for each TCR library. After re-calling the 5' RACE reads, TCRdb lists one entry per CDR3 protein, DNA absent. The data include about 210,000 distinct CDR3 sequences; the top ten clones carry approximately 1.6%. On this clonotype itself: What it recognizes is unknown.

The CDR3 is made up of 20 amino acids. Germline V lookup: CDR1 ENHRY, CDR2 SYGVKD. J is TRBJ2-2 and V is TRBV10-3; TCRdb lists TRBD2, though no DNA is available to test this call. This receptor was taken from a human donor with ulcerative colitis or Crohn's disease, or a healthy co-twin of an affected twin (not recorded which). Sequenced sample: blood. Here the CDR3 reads CAISKHNNRVAGERTGELFF.